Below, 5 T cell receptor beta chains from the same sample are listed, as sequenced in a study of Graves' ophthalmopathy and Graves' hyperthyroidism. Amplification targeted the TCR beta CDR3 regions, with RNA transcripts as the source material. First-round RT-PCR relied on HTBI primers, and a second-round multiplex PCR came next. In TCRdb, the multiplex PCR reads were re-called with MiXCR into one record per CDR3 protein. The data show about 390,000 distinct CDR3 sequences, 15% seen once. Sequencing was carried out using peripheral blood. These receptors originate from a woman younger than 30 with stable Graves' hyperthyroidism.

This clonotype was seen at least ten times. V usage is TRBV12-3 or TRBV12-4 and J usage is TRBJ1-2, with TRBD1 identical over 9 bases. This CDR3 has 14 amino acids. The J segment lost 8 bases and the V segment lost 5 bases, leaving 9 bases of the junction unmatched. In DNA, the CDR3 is TGTGCCAGCAGTCCACGGGGACAGGGTGGCGGCTACACCTTC. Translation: CASSPRGQGGGYTF.

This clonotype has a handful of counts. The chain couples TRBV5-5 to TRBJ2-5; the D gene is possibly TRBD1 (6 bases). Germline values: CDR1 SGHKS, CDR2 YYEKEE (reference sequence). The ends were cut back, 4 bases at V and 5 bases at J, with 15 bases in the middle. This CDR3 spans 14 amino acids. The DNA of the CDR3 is TGTGCCAGCAGCCGGCTGGGGGCGGAGGAGACCCAGTACTTC. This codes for CASSRLGAEETQYF.

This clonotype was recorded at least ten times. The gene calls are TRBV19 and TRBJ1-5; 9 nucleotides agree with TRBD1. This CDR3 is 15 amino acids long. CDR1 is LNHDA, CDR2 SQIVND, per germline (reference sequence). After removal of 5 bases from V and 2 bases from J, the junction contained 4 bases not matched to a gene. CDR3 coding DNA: TGTGCCAGTAGTGTTGACAGGGGGGGCAATCAGCCCCAGCATTTT. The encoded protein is CASSVDRGGNQPQHF.

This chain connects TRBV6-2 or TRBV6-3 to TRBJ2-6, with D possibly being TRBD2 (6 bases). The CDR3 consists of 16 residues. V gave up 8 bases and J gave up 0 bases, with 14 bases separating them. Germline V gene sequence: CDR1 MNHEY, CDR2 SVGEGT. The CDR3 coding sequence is TGTGCCAGCTCCGGGACTTACAGCTCTGGGGCCAACGTCCTGACTTTC. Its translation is CASSGTYSSGANVLTF.

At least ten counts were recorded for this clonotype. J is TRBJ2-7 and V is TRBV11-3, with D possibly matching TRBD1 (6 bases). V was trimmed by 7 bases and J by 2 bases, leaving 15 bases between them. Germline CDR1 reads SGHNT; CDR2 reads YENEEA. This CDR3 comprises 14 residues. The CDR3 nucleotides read TGTGCCAGCAACAGAACAGGGCTGCCCTACGAGCAGTACTTC. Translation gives CASNRTGLPYEQYF.